The rows below give T cell receptor beta chains drawn from one sample of a study of cytomegalovirus exposure and HLA in healthy donors. Data came from immunoSEQ multiplex PCR; TCRdb stores just in-frame clones and leaves some out. Counted here are about 160,000 clones, about 88% occurring once; the ten biggest clones make up 2% to 2.5%. The sequenced sample consisted of PBMCs. The receptor source for this set is a woman aged 18-35 years in good health and CMV-seronegative. Each CDR3 is given with its conserved first and last residue. The order of the fields is D gene, J gene, V gene, clone size, CDR3 DNA, CDR3 protein. D genes are given only for firm matches. The listing skips clone size in some rows; elsewhere it reads once, few, many or a size class.

D: -; J: TRBJ2-7; V: TRBV5-1; size: -; DNA: TGCGCCAGCAGCTTACAGGACCGCTCCTACGAGCAGTACTTC; CDR3: CASSLQDRSYEQYF
D: TRBD2; J: TRBJ2-7; V: TRBV6-1; size: -; DNA: TGTGCCAGCAGCGTGGGACTAGCGGGGGGATACGAGCAGTACTTC; CDR3: CASSVGLAGGYEQYF
D: -; J: TRBJ2-5; V: TRBV5-1; size: -; DNA: TGCGCCAGCAGATGGTCGGACAAAGAGACCCAGTACTTC; CDR3: CASRWSDKETQYF
D: -; J: TRBJ1-1; V: TRBV18; size: -; DNA: TGTGCCAGCTCCAAGGGGAATATGAACACTGAAGCTTTCTTT; CDR3: CASSKGNMNTEAFF
D: TRBD1; J: TRBJ1-1; V: TRBV7-9; size: -; DNA: TGTGCCAGCAGACCGGATGAACGAGACAGGGACGACACTGAAGCTTTCTTT; CDR3: CASRPDERDRDDTEAFF
D: -; J: TRBJ2-1; V: TRBV5-1; size: -; DNA: TGCGCCAGCAGCTTGGACGACTTGAGCTCCTACAATGAGCAGTTCTTC; CDR3: CASSLDDLSSYNEQFF
D: -; J: TRBJ2-1; V: TRBV11-2; size: once; DNA: TGTGCCAGCAGCTCCTCAGACTCAGGGGACAATGAGCAGTTCTTC; CDR3: CASSSSDSGDNEQFF
D: TRBD1; J: TRBJ2-1; V: TRBV27; size: -; DNA: TGTGCCAGCAGCACGGGACAGAGAAGCTCCTACAATGAGCAGTTCTTC; CDR3: CASSTGQRSSYNEQFF
D: TRBD2; J: TRBJ2-5; V: TRBV6-5; size: -; DNA: TGTGCCAGCAGCTTTAGCGGGCAAGAGACCCAGTACTTC; CDR3: CASSFSGQETQYF
D: -; J: TRBJ2-7; V: TRBV6-1; size: -; DNA: TGTGCCAGTTCGGTCTGGGAGCAGTACTTC; CDR3: CASSVWEQYF
D: TRBD1; J: TRBJ2-7; V: TRBV19; size: few; DNA: TGTGCCAGTAGTACTACGCGACAGGGTCTCCGTTACTTC; CDR3: CASSTTRQGLRYF
D: TRBD1; J: TRBJ1-3; V: TRBV27; size: -; DNA: TGTGCCAGCAGTCCGGGACAGGGGGCCTGGAACACCATATATTTT; CDR3: CASSPGQGAWNTIYF
D: -; J: TRBJ1-3; V: TRBV18; size: -; DNA: TGTGCCAGCTCACCAATCCCCGGCTCTGGAAACACCATATATTTT; CDR3: CASSPIPGSGNTIYF
D: -; J: TRBJ1-1; V: TRBV27; size: once; DNA: TGTGCCAGCAGTTTATTTGGGACTGAGGGGGGGGCTTTCTTT; CDR3: CASSLFGTEGGAFF
D: -; J: TRBJ1-1; V: TRBV6-1; size: -; DNA: TGTGCCAGCAGTGAAGCGCTTCGAACCGGAGCTTTCTTT; CDR3: CASSEALRTGAFF
D: -; J: TRBJ1-2; V: TRBV7-2; size: -; DNA: TGTGCCAGCAGCCCTCATCAAGGGGCAATTCTAGGGCAGACTTATGGCTACACCTTC; CDR3: CASSPHQGAILGQTYGYTF
D: -; J: TRBJ2-3; V: TRBV21-1; size: -; DNA: TGTGCCAGCAGCAAAGAGAAGGCGGCTAGCGGGGGCCGAGATACGCAGTATTTT; CDR3: CASSKEKAASGGRDTQYF
D: -; J: TRBJ1-2; V: TRBV29-1; size: once; DNA: TGCAGCGTGGGGGCGGGGGGTGAAGGCTACACCTTC; CDR3: CSVGAGGEGYTF
D: -; J: TRBJ1-1; V: TRBV6-5; size: few; DNA: TGTGCCAGCAGTAGCGGGGAGCTCATGAACACTGAAGCTTTCTTT; CDR3: CASSSGELMNTEAFF
D: TRBD2; J: TRBJ2-3; V: TRBV9; size: -; DNA: TGTGCCAGCAGCGCGCTTTCGGGCGGGAGGGCCCAAGATACGCAGTATTTT; CDR3: CASSALSGGRAQDTQYF
D: -; J: TRBJ2-1; V: TRBV7-8; size: -; DNA: TGTGCCAGCAGCCAAGCGGCGGATCATGAGCAGTTCTTC; CDR3: CASSQAADHEQFF
D: TRBD1; J: TRBJ1-2; V: TRBV10-3; size: -; DNA: TGTGCCATCAGTGAAGCCCCAGGGGGCGAGTATGGCTACACCTTC; CDR3: CAISEAPGGEYGYTF
D: TRBD1; J: TRBJ2-7; V: TRBV4-1; size: many; DNA: TGCGCCAGCAGCCAGGGACAGGGGATGTACGAGCAGTACTTC; CDR3: CASSQGQGMYEQYF
D: -; J: TRBJ1-1; V: TRBV7-9; size: -; DNA: TGTGCCAGCAGCTCAAGGTGGGGGGGGATGCACACTGAAGCTTTCTTT; CDR3: CASSSRWGGMHTEAFF
D: -; J: TRBJ1-1; V: TRBV4-1; size: once; DNA: TGCGCCAGCAGCCTAACAGGGCGCACTGAAGCTTTCTTT; CDR3: CASSLTGRTEAFF
D: -; J: TRBJ1-2; V: TRBV27; size: few; DNA: TGTGCCAGCAGTTCCCGGACAGATCTGTATGGCTACACCTTC; CDR3: CASSSRTDLYGYTF
D: -; J: TRBJ1-4; V: TRBV7-9; size: once; DNA: TGTGCCAGCAGCTTTTCCGGGACAGAAAAACTGTTTTTT; CDR3: CASSFSGTEKLFF
D: -; J: TRBJ1-1; V: TRBV5-6; size: -; DNA: TGTGCCAGCAGTCCAATCGGACAGAGGAAGAACACTGAAGCTTTCTTT; CDR3: CASSPIGQRKNTEAFF
D: -; J: TRBJ1-4; V: TRBV2; size: -; DNA: TGTGCCAGCAGGGATAGGGGGAGCGAAGGTGAAAAACTGTTTTTT; CDR3: CASRDRGSEGEKLFF
D: -; J: TRBJ1-2; V: TRBV30; size: -; DNA: TGTGCCTGGTTAAAGATTTTAGGGGTAGCTAACTATGGCTACACCTTC; CDR3: CAWLKILGVANYGYTF
D: TRBD1; J: TRBJ2-7; V: TRBV7-6; size: -; DNA: TGTGCCAGCAGCTTAGCGCGCGGGACAGGGGCGGAGCACGAGCAGTACTTC; CDR3: CASSLARGTGAEHEQYF
D: TRBD1; J: TRBJ2-3; V: TRBV5-1; size: -; DNA: TGCGCCAGCAGCGTGGGACAGGCCACAGATACGCAGTATTTT; CDR3: CASSVGQATDTQYF
D: TRBD2; J: TRBJ2-3; V: TRBV6-1; size: -; DNA: TGTGCCAGCAGTGAATCAAACGGGAGGGGGGCAGATACGCAGTATTTT; CDR3: CASSESNGRGADTQYF
D: TRBD2; J: TRBJ2-1; V: TRBV6-4; size: -; DNA: TGTGCCAGCAGTGTCGGGGGGGGAGAGTACAATGAGCAGTTCTTC; CDR3: CASSVGGGEYNEQFF
D: -; J: TRBJ2-3; V: TRBV13; size: -; DNA: TGTGCCAGCAGCTCTACCAGGCTTACAGATACGCAGTATTTT; CDR3: CASSSTRLTDTQYF
D: TRBD1; J: TRBJ1-5; V: TRBV11-2; size: few; DNA: TGTGCCAGCAGCTTAGGGACAGGGGATCAGCCCCAGCATTTT; CDR3: CASSLGTGDQPQHF
D: -; J: TRBJ1-2; V: TRBV6-4; size: -; DNA: TGTGCCAGCAGCCCCGGTCAGGGGAGCGGCTACACCTTC; CDR3: CASSPGQGSGYTF
D: -; J: TRBJ1-2; V: TRBV9; size: -; DNA: TGTGCCAGCAGCGTAGATGGCAGGGGATCTGCTGGCTACACCTTC; CDR3: CASSVDGRGSAGYTF
D: TRBD2; J: TRBJ2-1; V: TRBV14; size: -; DNA: TGTGCCAGCAGCCAAGTTCTGAGAACTAGCGGTTACAATGAGCAGTTCTTC; CDR3: CASSQVLRTSGYNEQFF
D: -; J: TRBJ2-3; V: TRBV2; size: -; DNA: TGTGCCAGCAAATTCTCCGGTAGTGTTGGCACAGATACGCAGTATTTT; CDR3: CASKFSGSVGTDTQYF
D: TRBD1; J: TRBJ1-2; V: TRBV9; size: once; DNA: TGTGCCAGCAGCGCGGGACAGGGTAAAGCGCGCGGCTACACCTTC; CDR3: CASSAGQGKARGYTF
D: TRBD1; J: TRBJ2-2; V: TRBV7-6; size: -; DNA: TGTGCCAGCAGCCCGACAGGGTACAACACCGGGGAGCTGTTTTTT; CDR3: CASSPTGYNTGELFF
D: -; J: TRBJ2-3; V: TRBV9; size: once; DNA: TGTGCCAGCAGTGTTATGCCGGGACTCGCCGCAGATACGCAGTATTTT; CDR3: CASSVMPGLAADTQYF
D: -; J: TRBJ2-7; V: TRBV4-2; size: -; DNA: TGTGCCAGCAGCCGTGAGCGGAACTACGAGCAGTACTTC; CDR3: CASSRERNYEQYF
D: -; J: TRBJ1-1; V: TRBV6-1; size: -; DNA: TGTGCCAGCAGTGAAGCAGGTCAGGGAGGCACTGAAGCTTTCTTT; CDR3: CASSEAGQGGTEAFF
D: -; J: TRBJ1-1; V: TRBV18; size: few; DNA: TGTGCCAGCTCATCCACAGGGAGTCGGGGAATGAACACTGAAGCTTTCTTT; CDR3: CASSSTGSRGMNTEAFF
D: TRBD1; J: TRBJ1-4; V: TRBV2; size: -; DNA: TGTGCCAGCAACTTAGGACAGGGCGGGAATGAAAAACTGTTTTTT; CDR3: CASNLGQGGNEKLFF
D: -; J: TRBJ2-7; V: TRBV5-4; size: -; DNA: TGTGCCAGCAGCTGGGACACTTCTACCTACGAGCAGTACTTC; CDR3: CASSWDTSTYEQYF
D: TRBD1; J: TRBJ1-3; V: TRBV4-1; size: -; DNA: TGCGCCAGCAGCCAAGTAGGGAGACAGGGAGCAGGAAACACCATATATTTT; CDR3: CASSQVGRQGAGNTIYF
D: TRBD1; J: TRBJ2-7; V: TRBV10-3; size: -; DNA: TGTGCCATCAGCGGGCGGGACAGGGGGATCTACGAGCAGTACTTC; CDR3: CAISGRDRGIYEQYF
D: -; J: TRBJ2-3; V: TRBV27; size: once; DNA: TGTGCCAGCAGTCCAACCAGTAACATAGATACGCAGTATTTT; CDR3: CASSPTSNIDTQYF
D: TRBD2; J: TRBJ2-3; V: TRBV19; size: once; DNA: TGTGCCAGTCAAAGTCGACTAGCGGGCACAGATACGCAGTATTTT; CDR3: CASQSRLAGTDTQYF
D: TRBD1; J: TRBJ1-2; V: TRBV15; size: -; DNA: TGTGCCACCAGCAGGCGAGAGGGGGCCGGCTATGGCTACACCTTC; CDR3: CATSRREGAGYGYTF